Detailed here is one T cell receptor beta chain. Its matching antigen is unknown. Trimming removed 4 bases at V and 4 bases at J, with 15 bases between. This CDR3 has 15 residues. Germline V gene data show CDR1 as SGHTA and CDR2 as FQGNSA. The data were obtained in a study of vaccination and CD4 T cells after COVID-19. CD4+ T cells that had been cultured provided DNA sequenced with the Oncomine TCR Beta short-read assay. TCRdb used MiXCR to reprocess the PCR reads, holding one entry per CDR3 protein. The sample carries some 9,300 distinct CDR3 sequences, approximately 23% recorded once. Stated treatment: roughly 11-day PBMC culture with coronavirus spike peptide pools or control peptides (ViraFEST assay).

The chain is built from TRBV7-2 and TRBJ2-3; no clear D gene. Sequences were derived from CD4+ T cells from blood, cultured in vitro, sampled before SARS-CoV-2 vaccination. The receptor was isolated from a human donor who received a COVID-19 vaccine. DNA of the CDR3: TGTGCCAGCAGCTCCTACGTGGGTGGCGCAGATACGCAGTATTTT. It is translated as CASSSYVGGADTQYF.